A single T cell receptor (beta chain) is shown here with its context. Its antigen is currently unknown. CDR1 and CDR2 (germline): MNHNS, SASEGT. The J segment lost 5 bases and the V segment lost 1 base, leaving 6 bases of the junction unmatched. The CDR3 has 15 amino acids. Sequencing was performed with immunoSEQ multiplex PCR; in TCRdb, only in-frame clones are kept and a portion is missing. The sample records roughly 32,000 clones, roughly 91% being singletons. Cycle 7 day 1, cycle 4 day 1, and baseline were the timepoints at which blood was sampled. This record belongs to a study of OX40 agonist ivuxolimab in advanced cancers. On the study more broadly: All patients had ivuxolimab intravenously every 2 weeks at 0.01 to 10 mg/kg. Overall study findings and caveats: Partial responders treated at 0.1-3.0 mg/kg exhibited clonal expansion among the lowest measured. Part of the nonresponder group also had normalized T-cell clonal expansion that was low.

The chain links TRBV6-1 to TRBJ2-7, with TRBD2 matching over 9 bases. The origin of this receptor is an adult with an advanced solid tumor such as melanoma, head and neck, liver or kidney cancer. The specimen was CD4+ or CD8+ T cells sorted from blood, collected in a trial of the OX40 agonist ivuxolimab. The CDR3 region is CASSEGASGKHEQYF. CDR3 bases: TGTGCCAGCAGTGAAGGGGCTAGCGGGAAGCACGAGCAGTACTTC.